This TCR beta chain was captured by sequencing in a study of OX40 agonist ivuxolimab in advanced cancers. Study as a whole: Ivuxolimab was administered intravenously to patients at 0.01 to 10 mg/kg every 2 weeks.

The table came from immunoSEQ multiplex PCR; TCRdb's copy has only in-frame clones and leaves some out. The sample records around 100,000 clones, roughly 95% being singletons. The study's findings and limits: The antigens recognized by the expanded peripheral T cells, that is their antigen specificity, were not determined. Nonresponders included some who also had low normalized T-cell clonal expansion.

In the case of this clone: Its specificity is unknown.

This CDR3 has 15 amino acids. Trimming took 6 bases from V and 4 from J; bases not matched to a gene: 8. Germline CDR1 and CDR2: SNHLY and FYNNEI. Blood was sampled at baseline, cycle 4 day 1, and cycle 7 day 1. The source is an adult with an advanced solid tumor such as melanoma, head and neck, liver or kidney cancer. Sequences were derived from CD4+ or CD8+ T cells sorted from blood, sampled in a trial of the OX40 agonist ivuxolimab. The chain combines TRBV2 with TRBJ1-1; 10 bases match TRBD1. CDR3 in amino acids: CASSAVDRGATEAFF. In DNA form, the CDR3 reads TGTGCCAGCAGCGCGGTGGACAGGGGGGCCACTGAAGCTTTCTTT.